Listed here is a single T cell receptor beta chain. The antigen remains unidentified. With V trimmed by 9 bases and J by 3 bases, 9 bases remained unmatched. This CDR3 is built from 14 residues. CDR1 and CDR2 (germline): LNHDA, SQIVND (reference sequence). The PCR ran on 60 Vbeta and 13 Jbeta primers. This table comes from immunoSEQ multiplex PCR, and its TCRdb copy is limited to in-frame clones, with some not included. The table shows some 200,000 clones, with approximately 88% occurring only once. The entry originates in a study of cytomegalovirus exposure and HLA in healthy donors. Study-level points and caveats: For presence/absence analyses, sequencing depth was assumed to be roughly uniform across donors. As a later analysis revealed, the rate of TCR association differed by HLA locus, with DRB1 most and HLA-C fewest.

This TCR derives from a woman between 45 and 60 years old in good health and CMV-seropositive. Specimen: PBMCs. The V call is TRBV19, the J call TRBJ1-1, with 8 positions matching TRBD1. The CDR3 loop reads CASRRTGQDTEAFF. In DNA, the CDR3 is TGTGCCAGCAGACGGACAGGGCAGGACACTGAAGCTTTCTTT.